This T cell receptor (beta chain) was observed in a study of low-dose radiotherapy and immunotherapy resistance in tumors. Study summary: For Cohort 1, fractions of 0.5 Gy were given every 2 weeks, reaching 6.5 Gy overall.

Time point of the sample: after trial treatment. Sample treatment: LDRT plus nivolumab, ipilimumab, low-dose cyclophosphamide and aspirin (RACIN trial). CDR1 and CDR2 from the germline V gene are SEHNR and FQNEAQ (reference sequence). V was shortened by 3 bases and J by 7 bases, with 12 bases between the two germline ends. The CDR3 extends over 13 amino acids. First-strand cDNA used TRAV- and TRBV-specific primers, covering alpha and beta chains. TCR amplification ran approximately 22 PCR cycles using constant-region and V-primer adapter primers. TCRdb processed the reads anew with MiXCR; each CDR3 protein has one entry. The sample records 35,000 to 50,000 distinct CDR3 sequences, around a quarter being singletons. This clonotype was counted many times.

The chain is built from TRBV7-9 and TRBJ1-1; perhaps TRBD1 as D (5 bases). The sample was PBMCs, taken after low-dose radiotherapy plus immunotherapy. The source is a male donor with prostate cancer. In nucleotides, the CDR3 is TGTGCCAGCAGCTTTCAGGGAATGGTTGAAGCTTTCTTT. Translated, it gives CASSFQGMVEAFF.